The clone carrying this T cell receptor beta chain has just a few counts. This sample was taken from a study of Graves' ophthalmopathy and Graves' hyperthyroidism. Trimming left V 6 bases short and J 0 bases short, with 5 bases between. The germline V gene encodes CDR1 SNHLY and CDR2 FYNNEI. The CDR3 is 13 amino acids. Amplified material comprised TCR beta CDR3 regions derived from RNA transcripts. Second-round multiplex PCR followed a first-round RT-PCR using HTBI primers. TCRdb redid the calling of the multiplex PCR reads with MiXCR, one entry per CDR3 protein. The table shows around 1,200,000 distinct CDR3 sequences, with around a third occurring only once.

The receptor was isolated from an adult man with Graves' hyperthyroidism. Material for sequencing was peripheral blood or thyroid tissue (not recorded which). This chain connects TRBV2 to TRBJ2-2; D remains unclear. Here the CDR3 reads CASRFANTGELFF. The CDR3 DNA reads TGTGCCAGCAGGTTTGCGAACACCGGGGAGCTGTTTTTT.